Shown below are 5 T cell receptor beta chains from a single sample sequenced in a study of blood T cells in healthy people across ages. A second roughly 6 to 12 cycle PCR used barcoded and J-beta primers. TCRdb passed the 5' RACE reads through MiXCR, listing each CDR3 protein once. The sample lists 1.5 million to 2 million distinct CDR3 sequences, around 42% occurring once. The sample consisted of blood. The receptors shown here come from a human donor in good health.

The chain combines TRBV4-1 with TRBJ2-1; D uncertain. Trimming left V 1 base short and J 5 bases short, with 15 bases between. The CDR3 is 16 residues long. Looked up from germline, CDR1 is MGHRA and CDR2 is YSYEKL. The CDR3 sequence: CASSQGILRLHNEQFF. The DNA for the CDR3 is TGCGCCAGCAGCCAAGGAATCCTGCGGCTCCACAATGAGCAGTTCTTC.

The chain combines TRBV7-9 with TRBJ2-1; 10 bases align to TRBD2. The CDR3 extends over 15 amino acids. Per germline, CDR1 SEHNR and CDR2 FQNEAQ (reference sequence). V dropped 3 bases and J dropped 9; count of bases not matched to a gene: 8. CDR3: CASSLVSGGSPEQFF. CDR3 coding DNA: TGTGCCAGCAGCTTGGTTAGCGGGGGGAGCCCTGAGCAGTTCTTC.

The chain carries TRBV7-9 and TRBJ2-5, with 7 positions matching TRBD1. Per the germline V gene, CDR1 is SEHNR and CDR2 is FQNEAQ (reference sequence). This CDR3 has 15 residues. Trimming took 3 bases from V and 1 from J; bases not matched to a gene: 5. CDR3 sequence reads: CASSFQGTAQETQYF. The CDR3 coding sequence is TGTGCCAGCAGCTTTCAGGGGACAGCCCAAGAGACCCAGTACTTC.

This clonotype was found a few times. The J gene is TRBJ1-6, the V gene TRBV2; unclear D gene. The CDR3 is made up of 15 amino acids. From germline, CDR1 is SNHLY and CDR2 FYNNEI. V was shortened by 4 bases and J by 2 bases, with 9 bases between the two germline ends. The CDR3 region is CASSVGWTYNSPLHF. CDR3 sequence (DNA): TGTGCCAGCAGTGTAGGGTGGACCTATAATTCACCCCTCCACTTT.

The table lists this clonotype with a few counts. The V and J genes are TRBV7-8 and TRBJ1-2; a possible D gene is TRBD1 (5 bases). Germline V gene lookup returns CDR1 SGHVS and CDR2 FQNEAQ. The germline V and J ends were trimmed by 3 bases and 8 bases, with 16 bases remaining between them. This CDR3 region has 14 residues. Written as DNA, the CDR3 is TGTGCCAGCAGCTTTGACAGCGCCTATGGGGGCTACACCTTC. Translation: CASSFDSAYGGYTF.